The text below deals with one TCR beta chain. Its specificity is not known. The sample comes from a study of cytomegalovirus exposure and HLA in healthy donors. Researchers ran the PCR with 60 Vbeta and 13 Jbeta primers. Here immunoSEQ multiplex PCR was the method, and the copy in TCRdb shows in-frame clones only, minus some. The sample includes fewer than 110,000 clones, approximately 79% seen only once; the top ten take 14%. Study-level findings and limits: Near-uniform donor sequencing depth was presumed by presence/absence analyses.

This CDR3 has 14 residues. Germline values: CDR1 MGHRA, CDR2 YSYEKL. Trimming removed 6 bases at V and 0 bases at J, with 11 bases between. This sequence joins TRBV4-1 and TRBJ1-1; D gene unclear. The sequenced material came from PBMCs. This clonotype was sampled from a middle-aged woman in good health and CMV-seropositive. CDR3 protein: CASRSRIMNTEAFF. CDR3 DNA sequence: TGCGCCAGCAGAAGCCGTATCATGAACACTGAAGCTTTCTTT.